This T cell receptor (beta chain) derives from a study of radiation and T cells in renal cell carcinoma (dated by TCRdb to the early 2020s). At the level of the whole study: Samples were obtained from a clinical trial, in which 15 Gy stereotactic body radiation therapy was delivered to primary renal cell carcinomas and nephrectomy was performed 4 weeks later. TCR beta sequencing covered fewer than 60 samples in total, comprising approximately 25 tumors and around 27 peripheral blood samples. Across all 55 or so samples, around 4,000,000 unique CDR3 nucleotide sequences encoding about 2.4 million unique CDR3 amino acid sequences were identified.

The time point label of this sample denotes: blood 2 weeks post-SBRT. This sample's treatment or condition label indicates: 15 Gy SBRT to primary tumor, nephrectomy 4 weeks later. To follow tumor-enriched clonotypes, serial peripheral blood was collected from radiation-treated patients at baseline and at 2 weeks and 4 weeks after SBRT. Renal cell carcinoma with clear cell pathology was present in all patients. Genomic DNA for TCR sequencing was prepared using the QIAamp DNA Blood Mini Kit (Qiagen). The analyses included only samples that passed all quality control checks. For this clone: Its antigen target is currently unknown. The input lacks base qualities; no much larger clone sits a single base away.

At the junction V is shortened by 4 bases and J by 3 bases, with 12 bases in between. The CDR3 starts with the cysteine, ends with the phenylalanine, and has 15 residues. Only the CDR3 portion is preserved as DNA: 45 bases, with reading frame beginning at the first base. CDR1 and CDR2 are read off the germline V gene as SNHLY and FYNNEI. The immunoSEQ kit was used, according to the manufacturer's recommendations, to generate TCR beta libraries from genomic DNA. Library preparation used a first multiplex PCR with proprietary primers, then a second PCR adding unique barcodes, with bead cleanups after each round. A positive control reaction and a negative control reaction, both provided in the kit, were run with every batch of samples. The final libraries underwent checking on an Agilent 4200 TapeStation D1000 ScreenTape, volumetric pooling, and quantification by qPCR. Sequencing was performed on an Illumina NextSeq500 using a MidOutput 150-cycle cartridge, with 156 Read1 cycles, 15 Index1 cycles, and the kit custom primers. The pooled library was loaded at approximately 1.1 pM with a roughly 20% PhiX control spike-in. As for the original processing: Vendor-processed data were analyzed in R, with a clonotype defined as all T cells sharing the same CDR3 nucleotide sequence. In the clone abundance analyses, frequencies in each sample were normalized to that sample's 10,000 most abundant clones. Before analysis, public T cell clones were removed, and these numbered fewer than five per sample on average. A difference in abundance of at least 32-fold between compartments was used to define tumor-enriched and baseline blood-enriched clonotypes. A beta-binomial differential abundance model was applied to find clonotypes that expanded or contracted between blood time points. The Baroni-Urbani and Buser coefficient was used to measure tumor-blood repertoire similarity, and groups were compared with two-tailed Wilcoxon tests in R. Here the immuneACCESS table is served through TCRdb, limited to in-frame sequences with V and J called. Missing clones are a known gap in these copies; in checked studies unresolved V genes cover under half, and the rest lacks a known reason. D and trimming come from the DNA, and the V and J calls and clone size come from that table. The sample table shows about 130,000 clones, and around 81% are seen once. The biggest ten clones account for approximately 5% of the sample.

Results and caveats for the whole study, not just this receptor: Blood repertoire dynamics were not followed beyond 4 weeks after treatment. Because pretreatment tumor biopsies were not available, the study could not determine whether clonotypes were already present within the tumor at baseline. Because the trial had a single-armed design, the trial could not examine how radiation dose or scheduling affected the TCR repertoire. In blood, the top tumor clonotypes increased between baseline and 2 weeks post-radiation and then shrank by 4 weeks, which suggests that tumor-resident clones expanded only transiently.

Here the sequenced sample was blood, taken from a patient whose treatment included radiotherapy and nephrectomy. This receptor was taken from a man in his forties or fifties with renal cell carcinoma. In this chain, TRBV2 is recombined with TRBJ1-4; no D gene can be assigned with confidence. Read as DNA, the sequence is TGTGCCAGCAGTGTCCCCCGAGTGGCTAATGAAAAACTGTTTTTT. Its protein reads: CASSVPRVANEKLFF.